This TCR beta chain was recorded in a study of regulatory T cells in long-lasting Graves disease. Time point described: newly diagnosed GD, antithyroid drugs for less than 3 months. RNA extracted from PBMCs served as the sequencing template. Sequencing libraries for TCR beta were prepared with iRepertoire HTBI primers and Arm-PCR of CDR3 regions. TCRdb used MiXCR to reprocess the multiplex PCR reads, holding one entry per CDR3 protein. The profile shows some 400,000 distinct CDR3 sequences, under 15% of them singletons. Per the germline V gene, CDR1 is SNHLY and CDR2 is FYNNEI. V gave up 6 bases and J gave up 0 bases, with 11 bases separating them. The CDR3 runs 15 residues. A few counts support this clonotype. These data were likewise used in another study, on T cells in Graves' hyperthyroidism and ophthalmopathy.

This receptor was identified in a woman aged 25 to 39 with Graves disease. The chain uses TRBV2 and TRBJ1-4; TRBD1 might be the D (6 bases). The sequences come from peripheral blood mononuclear cells (PBMCs), collected at new diagnosis, from a patient treated with antithyroid drugs. The chain's CDR3 is CASSLRQATNEKLFF. The CDR3 nucleotides are TGTGCCAGCAGCCTCCGACAGGCAACTAATGAAAAACTGTTTTTT.